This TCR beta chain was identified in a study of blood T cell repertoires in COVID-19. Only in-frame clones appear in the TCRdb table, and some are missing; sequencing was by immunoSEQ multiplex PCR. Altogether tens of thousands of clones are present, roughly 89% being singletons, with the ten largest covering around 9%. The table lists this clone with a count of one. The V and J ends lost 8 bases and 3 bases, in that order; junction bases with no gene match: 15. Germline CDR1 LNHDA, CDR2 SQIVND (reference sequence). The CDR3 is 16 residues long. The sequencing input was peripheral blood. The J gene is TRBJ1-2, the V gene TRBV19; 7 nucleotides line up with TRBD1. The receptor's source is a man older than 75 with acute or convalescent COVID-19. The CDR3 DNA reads TGTGCCAGTCGTAGGGGGGACAGCAGTCCGCACTATGGCTACACCTTC. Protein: CASRRGDSSPHYGYTF.